The 23 T cell receptor beta chains below were found in one sample sequenced in a study of blood T cell repertoires in COVID-19. Sequencing used immunoSEQ multiplex PCR; TCRdb keeps in-frame clones, though not all of them. The profile shows 65,000 to 80,000 clones, approximately 78% of them singletons. The sequenced material came from peripheral blood. The receptors here all came from a human donor in a cohort sampled during active COVID-19.

V gene TRBV4-1 combines with J gene TRBJ2-2; TRBD1 aligns across 7 bases. Losses at the gene ends were 3 bases for V and 5 bases for J; bases not matched to a gene: 6. Germline loops: CDR1 MGHRA, CDR2 YSYEKL. This CDR3 contains 15 residues. As DNA, the CDR3 is TGCGCCAGCAGCCACAGACAGGGATTTACCGGGGAGCTGTTTTTT. Its protein is CASSHRQGFTGELFF.

With regard to this clone: The same CDR3 arises from other DNA sequences in this sample as well. The CDR3 sequence: CASSPRGDTQYF. The CDR3 coding sequence is TGTGCCAGCTCACCCAGGGGGGATACGCAGTATTTT. The chain couples TRBV18 to TRBJ2-3, with 7 bases lining up with TRBD1. Trimming cost V 3 bases and J 6 bases; bases outside gene matches: 0. The germline V gene has CDR1 KGHSH and CDR2 LQKENI. The CDR3 runs 12 residues.

This chain links TRBV12-3 or TRBV12-4 with TRBJ2-7; 8 positions match TRBD1. The CDR3 is made up of 13 amino acids. With V trimmed by 6 bases and J by 3 bases, 4 bases remained unmatched. The CDR3 loop is CASSRTGSYEQYF. The CDR3 DNA follows: TGTGCCAGCAGCCGGACAGGGAGCTACGAGCAGTACTTC.

A note on this clone: Because the CDR3's place on the DNA is in doubt, the DNA is left out and the CDR3 is given as listed by TCRdb. The V and J genes are TRBV19 and TRBJ2-2; TRBD2, as called in the table, went unchecked against the DNA. The CDR3 has 20 amino acids, counting both end residues. Germline lookup yields CDR1 LNHDA and CDR2 SQIVND (reference sequence). The CDR3 sequence: CASSFGAGTSGGYNTGELFF.

V usage is TRBV2 and J usage is TRBJ2-7; D unresolved. The CDR3 has 11 amino acids. Trimming took off 6 bases at V and 3 bases at J, with 6 bases between the two ends. The germline V gene encodes CDR1 SNHLY and CDR2 FYNNEI. DNA for the CDR3: TGTGCCAGCAGGCGAAACTACGAGCAGTACTTC. It yields the protein CASRRNYEQYF.

The V and J genes are TRBV12-5 and TRBJ2-3; no definite D call. This CDR3 has 14 residues. Per the germline V gene, CDR1 is LGHNT and CDR2 is FRNRAP. Trimming stripped 0 bases from V and 1 base from J, with 5 bases between. The CDR3 here is CASGLVRGTDTQYF. The CDR3 nucleotides are TGTGCTAGTGGTTTGGTACGGGGCACAGATACGCAGTATTTT.

CDR3 amino acids: CASSLRGGVGGYTF. DNA for the CDR3: TGTGCCAGCAGCCTCCGGGGAGGGGTCGGTGGCTACACCTTC. V gene TRBV7-9 combines with J gene TRBJ1-2, with D maybe TRBD1 (5 bases). V shed 5 bases and J shed 7 bases, with 17 bases lying between them. Germline-derived CDR1 and CDR2 are SEHNR and FQNEAQ (reference sequence). The CDR3 covers 14 residues. The whole variable domain, remainder taken from reference TRBV7-9 and TRBJ1-2, is DTGVSQNPRHKITKRGQNVTFRCDPISEHNRLYWYRQTLGQGPEFLTYFQNEAQLEKSRLLSDRFSAERPKGSFSTLEIQRTEQGDSAMYLCASSLRGGVGGYTFGSGTRLTVV.

This sequence joins TRBV24-1 and TRBJ1-5; no reliable D call. V gave up 5 bases and J gave up 0 bases, with 4 bases separating them. This CDR3 contains 13 residues. Germline values: CDR1 KGHDR, CDR2 SFDVKD. CDR3 nucleotides: TGTGCCACCAGTGGTTATAGCAATCAGCCCCAGCATTTT. It specifies CATSGYSNQPQHF.

The chain links TRBV4-1 to TRBJ1-3; the D gene is possibly TRBD1 (6 bases). V dropped 1 base and J dropped 0 bases, with 16 bases sitting between them. Per germline, CDR1 MGHRA and CDR2 YSYEKL. The CDR3 totals 18 residues. The CDR3 spells CASSQGGRGRSSGNTIYF. For the CDR3, the DNA is TGCGCCAGCAGCCAAGGGGGGCGGGGGCGAAGCTCTGGAAACACCATATATTTT.

The rearrangement links TRBV2 to TRBJ1-5; 8 bases agree with TRBD1. The CDR3 totals 14 residues. Trimming at V came to 7 bases and at J to 7 bases, leaving 9 bases not matched to a gene. The germline V gene encodes CDR1 SNHLY and CDR2 FYNNEI. The CDR3 region is CASNGQGSGQPQHF. CDR3 sequence (DNA): TGTGCCAGCAACGGACAGGGTTCGGGGCAGCCCCAGCATTTT.

The V and J genes are TRBV7-9 and TRBJ1-6; 7 bases agree with TRBD1. CDR3 length: 16 residues. The V segment lost 1 base and the J segment 9 bases; nucleotides outside the gene matches: 9. In germline, CDR1 is SEHNR, CDR2 FQNEAQ (reference sequence). This chain's CDR3 is CASSLGLGGGSSPLHF. Here the CDR3 DNA reads TGTGCCAGCAGCTTAGGTCTTGGAGGGGGCTCTTCACCCCTCCACTTT.

The rearrangement joins TRBV6-5 to TRBJ2-7; D gene ambiguous. Trimming pared 2 bases from V and 4 bases from J, leaving 12 bases between. Germline CDR1 MNHEY, CDR2 SVGAGI. The CDR3 sequence is 14 residues long. The CDR3, as DNA: TGTGCCAGCAGTTACCCTGGCTCAATATACGAGCAGTACTTC. Translation: CASSYPGSIYEQYF.

The rearrangement joins TRBV6-5 to TRBJ1-6, with 7 bases that match TRBD1. The CDR3 is made up of 13 amino acids. CDR1 is MNHEY and CDR2 is SVGAGI in the germline V gene. V was pared by 5 bases and J by 9 bases, with 4 bases of the junction left unmatched. Written as DNA, the CDR3 is TGTGCCAGCAGTCCGCAGGGGGGTTCACCCCTCCACTTT. Translated, it gives CASSPQGGSPLHF.

The genes are TRBV2 and TRBJ2-7, with a weak D call TRBD1 (6 bases). CDR1 SNHLY and CDR2 FYNNEI come from the germline V gene. Trimming shortened V by 7 bases and J by 3 bases, and 13 bases separated the two germline ends. The CDR3 runs 13 residues. DNA for the CDR3: TGTGCCAGCAAAAGGGACACCGACTACGAGCAGTACTTC. This translates into CASKRDTDYEQYF.

The chain couples TRBV7-3 to TRBJ2-7; 14 positions agree with TRBD2. Germline loops: CDR1 SGHTA, CDR2 FQGTGA. The V gene end was trimmed by 2 bases and the J gene end by 4 bases; junction bases not matched to a gene: 7. This CDR3 contains 17 residues. The CDR3 region is CASSLSYWTSGRYEQYF. CDR3 DNA: TGTGCCAGCAGCTTATCGTACTGGACTAGCGGGAGGTACGAGCAGTACTTC.

This chain connects TRBV28 to TRBJ1-3; D not certain. Germline CDR1 reads MDHEN; CDR2 reads SYDVKM. The V gene lost 3 bases and the J gene lost 0 bases, with 3 bases spanning the gap. This CDR3 is 13 amino acids long. CDR3 nucleotide sequence: TGTGCCAGCAGTTTCGGCTCTGGAAACACCATATATTTT. Its protein is CASSFGSGNTIYF.

This rearrangement joins TRBV19 to TRBJ2-3; D is possibly TRBD1 (6 bases). This CDR3 contains 16 residues. From germline, CDR1 is LNHDA and CDR2 SQIVND (reference sequence). V lost 3 bases, J lost 1 base, and 14 bases lay in between. CDR3 amino acids: CASSMGDRSRTDTQYF. CDR3 sequence (DNA): TGTGCCAGTAGTATGGGAGACAGGTCACGCACAGATACGCAGTATTTT.

The rearrangement joins TRBV3-1 (or the pseudogene TRBV3-2) to TRBJ2-1, with TRBD1 identical over 9 bases. There are 14 residues in the CDR3. Germline-derived CDR1 and CDR2 are LGHDT and YNNKEL (reference sequence). The ends lost 8 bases at V and 5 bases at J; junction bases unmatched: 7. The CDR3 DNA reads TGTGCCAGCCGCGGACAGGGGAGACACAATGAGCAGTTCTTC. This translates into CASRGQGRHNEQFF.

The rearrangement joins TRBV5-4 to TRBJ1-5; no definite D call. This CDR3 is 12 amino acids long. V was trimmed by 2 bases and J by 5 bases, leaving 5 bases between them. Per germline, CDR1 SGHNT and CDR2 YYREEE (reference sequence). The CDR3 coding sequence is TGTGCCAGCAGCTTCGACTATCAGCCCCAGCATTTT. It codes for CASSFDYQPQHF.

The V call is TRBV6-1, the J call TRBJ2-7; possible D gene TRBD2, 6 bases. This CDR3 is 17 amino acids long. Looked up from germline, CDR1 is MNHNS and CDR2 is SASEGT. The V end lost 4 bases, the J end lost 0 bases, and 19 bases lay between the germline ends. This CDR3 reads CASSAFGGPTSSYEQYF. The DNA of the CDR3 is TGTGCCAGCAGTGCCTTCGGAGGGCCTACTAGCTCCTACGAGCAGTACTTC.

The chain uses TRBV12-3 or TRBV12-4 and TRBJ1-3; D remains ambiguous. The V end lost 8 bases, the J end lost 0 bases, and 8 bases lay between the germline ends. This CDR3 region has 13 residues. The CDR3 DNA sequence: TGTGCCAGCGCCACAGACTCTGGAAACACCATATATTTT. Translating gives CASATDSGNTIYF.

The chain uses TRBV28 and TRBJ2-7, with TRBD1 identical over 9 bases. The CDR3 contains 13 residues. Per the germline V gene, CDR1 is MDHEN and CDR2 is SYDVKM. J lost 2 bases, V lost 7 bases, and 3 bases had no gene match. For the CDR3, the DNA is TGTGCCAGCATGACAGGGGGGACCTACGAGCAGTACTTC. Encoded protein: CASMTGGTYEQYF.

The count of this clone is one. V and J are TRBV28 and TRBJ1-2, with D unresolved. CDR1 and CDR2 (germline): MDHEN, SYDVKM. V gave up 2 bases and J gave up 7 bases, with 11 bases separating them. The CDR3 extends over 13 amino acids. The CDR3 DNA is TGTGCCAGCAGTTTACGGGGATTCTTTGGCTACACCTTC. Translation: CASSLRGFFGYTF.